The 18 T cell receptor beta chains below were found in one sample sequenced in a study of chronic HIV infection and antiretroviral therapy. TCRdb recomputed calls from the 5' RACE reads with MiXCR, one row per CDR3 protein. The sample consists of 30,000 to 45,000 distinct CDR3 sequences, 8% to 10% of them appearing once. The sequenced sample was peripheral blood. The source of these receptors is an adult who had HIV and had not received antiretroviral therapy, or was an uninfected healthy control (not recorded which).

The DNA of the CDR3 is TGTGCCAGCAGTTTAGTGGAGGGGGCGTACTATGGCTACACCTTC. This gives the protein CASSLVEGAYYGYTF. V usage is TRBV28 and J usage is TRBJ1-2, with 7 bases lining up with TRBD1. Germline trimming cut 2 bases from V and 3 bases from J; bases unmatched to any gene: 6. The CDR3 spans 15 residues. Germline loops: CDR1 MDHEN, CDR2 SYDVKM.

There are a few counts of this clonotype. V gene TRBV24-1 combines with J gene TRBJ1-3; no firm D call. V shed 8 bases and J shed 8 bases, with 15 bases lying between them. The CDR3 contains 13 residues. Germline V gives CDR1 KGHDR, CDR2 SFDVKD. The CDR3 DNA follows: TGTGCCACCAAGGGAAGCCGGCAGGACACCATATATTTT. It encodes CATKGSRQDTIYF.

This clonotype was recorded a few times. An end of the junction does not agree with germline; a read error may underlie this. The J gene is TRBJ2-1, the V gene TRBV5-6; maybe TRBD1 (6 bases). The CDR3 runs to 13 residues. The germline V gene encodes CDR1 SGHDT and CDR2 YYEEEE. CDR3 residues: CASNLGAQYEQFF. Here the CDR3 DNA reads TGTGCCAGCAACTTGGGGGCCCAATATGAGCAGTTCTTC.

The chain uses TRBV7-2 and TRBJ2-5, with D possibly matching TRBD1 (6 bases). The ends were cut back, 1 base at V and 4 bases at J, with 10 bases in the middle. Germline values: CDR1 SGHTA, CDR2 FQGNSA. This CDR3 is built from 14 residues. As DNA, the CDR3 is TGTGCCAGCAGCTTAGGGGTGACAGGAGAGACCCAGTACTTC. This codes for CASSLGVTGETQYF.

Many counts were recorded for this clonotype. The chain couples TRBV28 to TRBJ2-7; TRBD2 matches 16 bases. CDR3 length equals 19 residues. CDR1 is MDHEN and CDR2 is SYDVKM in the germline V gene. V shed 6 bases and J 5 bases; nucleotides not matched to a gene: 16. The CDR3 DNA follows: TGTGCCAGCAGCCAAGGGACTAGCGGGAGGGCCGGGCCAATCGACGAGCAGTACTTC. Its translation is CASSQGTSGRAGPIDEQYF.

The chain combines TRBV28 with TRBJ1-2, with D unclear. The CDR3 covers 10 residues. The V and J ends lost 6 bases and 5 bases respectively, with 4 bases between them. CDR1 is MDHEN, CDR2 SYDVKM, per germline. The CDR3 reads CASSRYGYTF. CDR3 in DNA: TGTGCCAGCAGCCGATATGGCTACACCTTC.

The chain has TRBV27 and TRBJ2-7; 10 nucleotides match TRBD1. Germline V gene lookup returns CDR1 MNHEY and CDR2 SMNVEV (reference sequence). The CDR3 contains 14 residues. Germline trimming cut 5 bases from V and 5 bases from J; bases unmatched to any gene: 6. CDR3 protein: CASSPWTGGHEQYF. Here the CDR3 DNA reads TGTGCCAGCAGTCCTTGGACAGGGGGGCACGAGCAGTACTTC.

Ten or more counts support this clonotype. The V and J genes are TRBV28 and TRBJ2-7; D gene unclear. V dropped 6 bases and J dropped 1 base, with 13 bases sitting between them. Germline V gene data show CDR1 as MDHEN and CDR2 as SYDVKM. This CDR3 has 14 residues. DNA of the CDR3: TGTGCCAGCAGCTCCCGGACCGTATCCTACGAGCAGTACTTC. The encoded protein is CASSSRTVSYEQYF.

The gene calls are TRBV15 and TRBJ1-1; no definite D call. The V end lost 5 bases, the J end lost 1 base, and 11 bases lay between the germline ends. Germline values: CDR1 LNHNV, CDR2 YYDKDF (reference sequence). CDR3 length: 14 amino acids. The CDR3 reads CATSGDMGNTEAFF. For the CDR3, the DNA is TGTGCCACCAGCGGTGACATGGGGAACACTGAAGCTTTCTTT. The full variable domain, with the rest looked up from reference TRBV15 and TRBJ1-1, is DAMVIQNPRYQVTQFGKPVTLSCSQTLNHNVMYWYQQKSSQAPKLLFHYYDKDFNNEADTPDNFQSRRPNTSFCFLDIRSPGLGDTAMYLCATSGDMGNTEAFFGQGTRLTVV.

This clonotype was seen a few times. V is TRBV28 and J is TRBJ2-1; 11 nucleotides match TRBD2. CDR3 length: 12 residues. The junction had 4 bases not matched to a gene; V was cut back by 6 bases and J by 12 bases. Per the germline V gene, CDR1 is MDHEN and CDR2 is SYDVKM. The CDR3 here is CASSIAGGGQFF. The CDR3 region has the DNA TGTGCCAGCAGCATAGCGGGAGGGGGGCAGTTCTTC.

The chain employs TRBV27 and TRBJ2-2, with 7 bases matching TRBD1. This CDR3 region has 15 residues. Trimming removed 2 bases from V and 1 base from J; junction bases left unmatched: 1. Germline CDR1 is MNHEY and CDR2 is SMNVEV (reference sequence). This CDR3 is CASSLTGVNTGELFF. CDR3 in DNA: TGTGCCAGCAGTTTAACAGGGGTGAACACCGGGGAGCTGTTTTTT.

There are many counts of this clonotype. The rearrangement uses TRBV20-1 and TRBJ2-3, with TRBD2 matching over 9 bases. The ends lost 6 bases at V and 1 base at J; junction bases unmatched: 5. The germline CDR1 and CDR2 sequences are DFQATT and SNEGSKA (reference sequence). This CDR3 is built from 14 residues. The CDR3 region is CSAEAGGGTDTQYF. In DNA form, the CDR3 reads TGCAGTGCCGAGGCGGGAGGGGGCACAGATACGCAGTATTTT.

Ten or more counts support this clonotype. V and J are TRBV2 and TRBJ1-5; TRBD1 matches 7 bases. The length of the CDR3 is 14 residues. V was pared by 7 bases and J by 5 bases, with 8 bases of the junction left unmatched. Germline CDR1 reads SNHLY; CDR2 reads FYNNEI. For the CDR3, the DNA is TGTGCCAGCACCCCCGGACAGGTATATCAGCCCCAGCATTTT. This translates into CASTPGQVYQPQHF.

Only a few counts were recorded for this clonotype. The chain couples TRBV2 to TRBJ1-4, with D unresolved. The CDR3 extends over 16 amino acids. The V and J ends lost 11 bases and 0 bases respectively, with 19 bases between them. Germline CDR1 and CDR2: SNHLY and FYNNEI. DNA for the CDR3: TGTGCCGGGTCGAAGCGGCAGACGGCAACTAATGAAAAACTGTTTTTT. The encoded protein is CAGSKRQTATNEKLFF.

This clonotype showed up just a few times. V is TRBV10-3 and J is TRBJ2-7; D unclear. The CDR3 runs 13 residues. The germline CDR1 and CDR2 sequences are ENHRY and SYGVKD. V was clipped by 6 bases and J by 5 bases, with 14 bases between them. Here the CDR3 reads CAIRSDLGHEQYF. In DNA, the CDR3 is TGTGCCATCAGGAGCGATTTAGGACACGAGCAGTACTTC.

The chain employs TRBV28 and TRBJ1-1; D gene ambiguous. V was clipped by 4 bases and J by 5 bases, with 14 bases between them. The germline V gene has CDR1 MDHEN and CDR2 SYDVKM. The CDR3 extends over 14 amino acids. CDR3: CASSSVDTGTEAFF. CDR3 nucleotides: TGTGCCAGCAGTTCGGTAGATACGGGGACTGAAGCTTTCTTT.

This clonotype was observed at least ten times. The chain employs TRBV28 and TRBJ2-2; D not resolved. Deletions cut 7 bases from V and 2 bases from J, with 2 bases between. The V gene's germline CDR1 is MDHEN and CDR2 SYDVKM. The CDR3 sequence is 11 residues long. CDR3 amino acids: CASTNTGELFF. CDR3 nucleotide sequence: TGTGCCAGCACCAACACCGGGGAGCTGTTTTTT. Together with reference TRBV28 and TRBJ2-2, the CDR3 gives the full variable domain: DVKVTQSSRYLVKRTGEKVFLECVQDMDHENMFWYRQDPGLGLRLIYFSYDVKMKEKGDIPEGYSVSREKKERFSLILESASTNQTSMYLCASTNTGELFFGEGSRLTVL.

This chain links TRBV5-1 with TRBJ1-1; D gene unclear. Trimming stripped 2 bases from V and 0 bases from J, with 5 bases between. The V gene's germline CDR1 is SGHRS and CDR2 YFSETQ. The CDR3 runs 13 residues. The CDR3, as DNA: TGCGCCAGCAGCTTAGTGATGAACACTGAAGCTTTCTTT. It codes for CASSLVMNTEAFF.